What follows are 9 T cell receptor beta chains derived from one specimen sequenced in a study of tumor and adjacent non-tumor tissue in lung cancer. No cell sorting was done before RNA was extracted from the tissue. Distant lung tissue was collected more than 3 cm away from the tumor edge. Three rounds of nested PCR, following a modified ARM-PCR protocol, produced the TCRbeta library. TCRdb ran MiXCR on the multiplex PCR reads and lists one entry per CDR3 protein. This table has tens of thousands of distinct CDR3 sequences, approximately 82% appearing once. Sequencing used distant non-tumor lung tissue. These receptors all stem from a man between 65 and 80 years old with non-small cell lung cancer.

Of note for this clonotype: As the CDR3 is not closed by the conserved phenylalanine or tryptophan, this likely results from a read error. The chain has TRBV5-4 and TRBJ2-1; TRBD2 agrees at 14 bases. This CDR3 is 15 amino acids long. Germline lookup yields CDR1 SGHNT and CDR2 YYREEE (reference sequence). The CDR3 reads CASSRGLAGDNKQFL. CDR3 nucleotides: TGTGCCAGCAGCAGGGGACTAGCGGGGGACAATAAGCAGTTCCTC.

As to this clonotype: A much larger clone lies a single base off, so this may be a read error. The J gene is TRBJ1-1, the V gene TRBV29-1; TRBD1 agrees at 7 bases. The CDR3 is made up of 13 amino acids. Per germline, CDR1 SQVTM and CDR2 ANQGSEA. DNA of the CDR3: TGCAGCGGAGGGACAGCCCTGAACATTGAAGCTTTCTTT. It translates to CSGGTALNIEAFF.

As to this clonotype: A much larger clone is a single base away; this may be a read error. V gene TRBV28 combines with J gene TRBJ2-1, with TRBD2 identical over 8 bases. This CDR3 is 14 amino acids long. The V gene's germline CDR1 is MDHEN and CDR2 SYDVKM. In DNA form, the CDR3 reads TGTGCCAGCAGTTTAAGCGGCGGGAGGAATGAGCGGTTCTTC. It encodes CASSLSGGRNERFF.

About this clonotype itself: Because it lacks the conserved phenylalanine or tryptophan at the end, this CDR3 is likely a read error. No DNA is shown, since the ends of the CDR3 on it are uncertain; the CDR3 is the one TCRdb lists. The V call is TRBV20-1, the J call TRBJ1-2. The CDR3 extends over 12 residues, inclusive of both ends. Germline V gives CDR1 DFQATT, CDR2 SNEGSKA (reference sequence). This chain's CDR3 is CSAIGGNYGYTS.

J is TRBJ2-1 and V is TRBV11-3; unclear D gene. V was clipped by 3 bases and J by 7 bases, with 13 bases between them. Germline V gene data show CDR1 as SGHNT and CDR2 as YENEEA. This CDR3 has 14 residues. The CDR3 nucleotides are TGTGCCAGCAGCTTGGGTGGAGCTACGAATGAGCAGTTCTTC. This gives the protein CASSLGGATNEQFF. Complete variable domain (other parts from reference TRBV11-3 and TRBJ2-1): EAGVVQSPRYKIIEKKQPVAFWCNPISGHNTLYWYLQNLGQGPELLIRYENEEAVDDSQLPKDRFSAERLKGVDSTLKIQPAELGDSAVYLCASSLGGATNEQFFGPGTRLTVL.

To note about this clonotype: An end of the junction does not agree with germline; a read error may underlie this. The rearrangement joins TRBV10-1 to TRBJ2-2, with 8 bases that match TRBD1. This CDR3 is 16 amino acids long. Germline V gives CDR1 WNHNN, CDR2 SYGVQD (reference sequence). CDR3 protein: CASSGNRGSVTGKLFF. The CDR3 DNA is TGCGCCAGTAGTGGAAACAGGGGGTCGGTCACCGGGAAACTGTTTTTC.

The rearrangement links TRBV4-1 to TRBJ2-5, with a tentative D call TRBD2 (6 bases). Germline values: CDR1 MGHRA, CDR2 YSYEKL. This CDR3 comprises 17 residues. Trimming cost V 5 bases and J 2 bases, with 21 bases left between them. CDR3 amino acids: CASSLGLQVDPQETQYF. In DNA, the CDR3 is TGCGCCAGCAGCTTGGGACTCCAGGTGGATCCACAAGAGACCCAGTACTTC.

This clonotype counts as medium-sized. The V and J genes are TRBV5-1 and TRBJ2-3; D gene ambiguous. CDR1 is SGHRS, CDR2 YFSETQ, per germline. The CDR3 is 12 amino acids. V dropped 4 bases and J dropped 1 base, with 4 bases sitting between them. The CDR3 DNA is TGCGCCAGCAGCCCCCGCACAGATACGCAGTATTTT. It translates to CASSPRTDTQYF.

Details on this clonotype: One end of the junction does not line up with germline, which may come from a read error. This chain links TRBV12-3 or TRBV12-4 with TRBJ2-1, with unresolved D. CDR3 length: 13 amino acids. As DNA, the CDR3 is TGTGCCAACAGTAGGGAACTATACAATGAGCAGTTCTTC. As protein: CANSRELYNEQFF.